This T cell receptor beta chain was documented in a study of ipilimumab plus nivolumab after autologous stem cell transplantation. As for the study in general: A median of about eight nivolumab and roughly 5 ipilimumab doses were given.

Patients received nivolumab 3 mg/kg at weeks 1, 4, 7, 10, then fortnightly to week 26. CDR1 is PRHDT and CDR2 is FYEKMQ in the germline V gene (reference sequence). Trimming removed 2 bases from V and 10 bases from J; junction bases left unmatched: 1. The CDR3 sequence is 11 residues long. Only in-frame clones appear in the TCRdb table, and some are missing; sequencing was by immunoSEQ multiplex PCR. The sample has some 25,000 clones; about 82% are singletons. The receptor comes from a male donor with diffuse large B-cell lymphoma. Sequencing was performed on PBMCs, taken in a trial of ipilimumab plus nivolumab as post-transplant consolidation. The chain has TRBV13 and TRBJ2-5; 7 bases line up with TRBD1. Here the CDR3 reads CASSLQGVQYF. CDR3 coding DNA: TGTGCCAGCAGCTTACAGGGGGTCCAGTACTTC.